This TCR beta chain was captured by sequencing in a study of blood T cells in healthy people across ages. A second roughly 7 to 12 cycle PCR used barcoded and J-beta primers. TCRdb re-analysed the 5' RACE reads in MiXCR, keeping a single row per CDR3 protein. This sample has 800,000 or so distinct CDR3 sequences, with around 25% found just once. Trimming took off 3 bases at V and 9 bases at J, with 22 bases between the two ends. The germline V gene encodes CDR1 KGHSH and CDR2 LQKENI. This CDR3 has 16 residues. This sample was shared with a second study, whose subject was T cells of mothers and their children.

The genes are TRBV18 and TRBJ2-3; no definite D call. Material: blood. This clonotype was sampled from a boy between 10 and 17 years old in good health. CDR3 residues: CASSPNWVLTEGTQYF. CDR3 nucleotide sequence: TGTGCCAGCTCACCGAACTGGGTTCTAACGGAAGGAACGCAGTATTTT.